This TCR beta chain was sequenced in a study of post-analysis software for immune sequencing data. Presence of unique molecular identifiers characterized the TCR beta cDNA libraries. One entry per CDR3 protein results from TCRdb running MiXCR on the PCR reads. The sample includes 380,000 or so distinct CDR3 sequences, less than 40% of them seen just once. This clonotype was detected many times. The antigen is not known. The study, taken as a whole, reports: TRBV5-6, TRBV5-1 and TRBV20-1 were among a few TRBV segments more frequent in patients than controls.

Trimming left V 1 base short and J 7 bases short, with 14 bases between. The CDR3 covers 16 residues. The chain employs TRBV12-3 or TRBV12-4 and TRBJ1-6, with TRBD1 as a possible D gene (6 bases). Sequencing input: blood. This sequence originates from a girl under 18 with multiple sclerosis. The CDR3 nucleotides read TGTGCCAGCAGTTTAGGAGCCCAGGGGATGAATTCACCCCTCCACTTT. Amino acid sequence: CASSLGAQGMNSPLHF.